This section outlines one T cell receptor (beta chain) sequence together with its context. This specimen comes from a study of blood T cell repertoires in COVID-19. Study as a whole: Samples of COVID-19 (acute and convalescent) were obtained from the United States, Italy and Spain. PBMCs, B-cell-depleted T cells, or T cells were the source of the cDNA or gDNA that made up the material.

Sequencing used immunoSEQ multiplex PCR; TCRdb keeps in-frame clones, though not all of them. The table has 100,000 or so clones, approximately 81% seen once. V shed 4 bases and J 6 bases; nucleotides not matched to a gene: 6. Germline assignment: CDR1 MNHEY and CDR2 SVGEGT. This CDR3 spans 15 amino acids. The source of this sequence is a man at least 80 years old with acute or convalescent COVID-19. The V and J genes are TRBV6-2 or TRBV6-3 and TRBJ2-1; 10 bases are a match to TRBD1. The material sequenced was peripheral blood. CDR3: CASSSRTGGVNEQFF. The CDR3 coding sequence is TGTGCCAGCAGTTCAAGGACAGGGGGGGTCAATGAGCAGTTCTTC.